The clone carrying this T cell receptor beta chain appeared many times. The antigen is undetermined. These data belong to a study of neurological immune-mediated disorders. Study-level findings and limits: Falling below healthy controls, multiple sclerosis showed the least TCR clonal expansion, while HTLV-1-associated myelopathy showed the most. The study found no CDR3 amino acid sequences shared by expanded clones across subjects, suggesting private repertoires in all groups.

Germline V gene sequence: CDR1 DFQATT, CDR2 SNEGSKA (reference sequence). The CDR3 consists of 17 residues. V was clipped by 3 bases and J by 2 bases; unmatched bases: 10. Healthy controls comprised blood bank volunteers in Maryland, USA. TCRdb used MiXCR to reprocess the 5' RACE reads, holding one entry per CDR3 protein. The sample lists 50,000 or so distinct CDR3 sequences; about 23% were seen once. Sequences were obtained from PBMCs. The source is a woman between 65 and 79 years old in good health. The chain uses TRBV20-1 and TRBJ2-1, with TRBD2 matching over 10 bases. The CDR3 loop reads CSASDPGLAVTYNEQFF. CDR3 DNA sequence: TGCAGTGCTAGCGACCCCGGACTAGCGGTGACCTACAATGAGCAGTTCTTC.